The following is a T cell receptor (beta chain) sequence with its context. These data come from a study of blood T cell repertoires in COVID-19. Overall study context: Researchers got acute and convalescent COVID-19 samples from the United States, Italy and Spain. Sources were T cells, B-cell-depleted T cells, or PBMCs; the material itself was cDNA or gDNA.

As originally analysed: How many nucleated cells were present was estimated from reference gene primer amplification. Produced via immunoSEQ multiplex PCR; TCRdb's table is partial and in-frame only. V, J and clone size reflect that table, while D and trimming were determined from the DNA. Here the sample spans fewer than 150,000 clones, 84% being singletons. The CDR3 is 16 residues long. Germline assignment: CDR1 LGHDT and CDR2 YNNKEL (reference sequence). Trimming cost V 4 bases and J 2 bases, with 16 bases left between them. The chain is built from TRBV3-1 (or the pseudogene TRBV3-2) and TRBJ2-3, with a possible D match to TRBD2 (5 bases). Sequenced input: peripheral blood. This clonotype was obtained from a human donor in a cohort sampled during active COVID-19. For the CDR3, the DNA is TGTGCCAGCAGCCCGACCCCGGGGATACTCACAGATACGCAGTATTTT. It codes for CASSPTPGILTDTQYF.